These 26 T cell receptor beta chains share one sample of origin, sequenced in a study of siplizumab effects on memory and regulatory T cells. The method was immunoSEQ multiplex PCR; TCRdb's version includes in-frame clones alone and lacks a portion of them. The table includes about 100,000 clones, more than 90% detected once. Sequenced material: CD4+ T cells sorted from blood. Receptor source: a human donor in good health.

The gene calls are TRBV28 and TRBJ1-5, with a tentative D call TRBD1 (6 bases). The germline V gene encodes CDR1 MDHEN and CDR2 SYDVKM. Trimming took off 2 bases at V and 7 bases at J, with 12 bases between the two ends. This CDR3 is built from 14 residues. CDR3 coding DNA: TGTGCCAGCAGTTTACGGGCAGGGGACCAGCCCCAGCATTTT. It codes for CASSLRAGDQPQHF. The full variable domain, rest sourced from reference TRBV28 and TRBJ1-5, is DVKVTQSSRYLVKRTGEKVFLECVQDMDHENMFWYRQDPGLGLRLIYFSYDVKMKEKGDIPEGYSVSREKKERFSLILESASTNQTSMYLCASSLRAGDQPQHFGDGTRLSIL.

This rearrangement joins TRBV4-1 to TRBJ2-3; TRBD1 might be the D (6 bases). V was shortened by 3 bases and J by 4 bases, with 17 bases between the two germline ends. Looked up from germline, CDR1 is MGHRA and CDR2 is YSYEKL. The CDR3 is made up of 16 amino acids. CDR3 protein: CASSQVDRPPSDTQYF. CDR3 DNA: TGCGCCAGCAGCCAGGTTGACAGGCCCCCATCAGATACGCAGTATTTT.

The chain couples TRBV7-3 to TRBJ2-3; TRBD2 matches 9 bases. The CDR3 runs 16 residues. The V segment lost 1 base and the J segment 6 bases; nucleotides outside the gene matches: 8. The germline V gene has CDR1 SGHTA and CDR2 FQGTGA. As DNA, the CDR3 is TGTGCCAGCAGCTTAAGGGGGGGACTAGCTATGGATACGCAGTATTTT. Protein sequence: CASSLRGGLAMDTQYF.

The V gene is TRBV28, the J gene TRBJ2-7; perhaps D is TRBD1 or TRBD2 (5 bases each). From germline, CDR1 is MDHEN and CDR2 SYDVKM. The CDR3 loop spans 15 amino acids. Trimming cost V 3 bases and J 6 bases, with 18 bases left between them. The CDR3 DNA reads TGTGCCAGCAGTTTCTCGGGACGGAGAGCCGGCGAGCAGTACTTC. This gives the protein CASSFSGRRAGEQYF. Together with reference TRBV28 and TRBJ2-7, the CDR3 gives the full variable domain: DVKVTQSSRYLVKRTGEKVFLECVQDMDHENMFWYRQDPGLGLRLIYFSYDVKMKEKGDIPEGYSVSREKKERFSLILESASTNQTSMYLCASSFSGRRAGEQYFGPGTRLTVT.

This CDR3 reads CASSVEKRGSGFTDTQYF. In DNA, the CDR3 is TGTGCCAGCAGCGTAGAGAAGAGGGGGTCGGGGTTCACAGATACGCAGTATTTT. The rearrangement joins TRBV9 to TRBJ2-3; tentatively, D is TRBD1 (6 bases). The length of the CDR3 is 18 residues. The ends were cut back, 0 bases at V and 2 bases at J, with 19 bases in the middle. Germline lookup yields CDR1 SGDLS and CDR2 YYNGEE. Supplemented by reference TRBV9 and TRBJ2-3, the full variable domain reads DSGVTQTPKHLITATGQRVTLRCSPRSGDLSVYWYQQSLDQGLQFLIQYYNGEERAKGNILERFSAQQFPDLHSELNLSSLELGDSALYFCASSVEKRGSGFTDTQYFGPGTRLTVL.

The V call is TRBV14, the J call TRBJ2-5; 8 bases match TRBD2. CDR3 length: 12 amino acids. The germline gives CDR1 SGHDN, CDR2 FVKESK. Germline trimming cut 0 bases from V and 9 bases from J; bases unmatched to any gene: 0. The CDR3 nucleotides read TGTGCCAGCAGCCAAGAAGCGGGGGCCCAGTACTTC. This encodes CASSQEAGAQYF.

The DNA of the CDR3 is TGCAGCGTTGAAATTTCTACAGGCTACGAGCAGTACTTC. Protein: CSVEISTGYEQYF. The rearrangement joins TRBV29-1 to TRBJ2-7, with TRBD1 as a possible D gene (5 bases). V lost 2 bases to trimming and J lost 3 bases, with 11 bases between them. Germline V gene sequence: CDR1 SQVTM, CDR2 ANQGSEA. This CDR3 comprises 13 residues.

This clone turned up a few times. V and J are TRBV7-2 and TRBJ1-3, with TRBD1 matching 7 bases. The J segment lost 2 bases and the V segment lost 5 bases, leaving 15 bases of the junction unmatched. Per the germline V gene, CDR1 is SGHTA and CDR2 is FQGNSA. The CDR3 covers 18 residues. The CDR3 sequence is CASSRGGDRVKTGNTIYF. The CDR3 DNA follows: TGTGCCAGCAGCAGAGGGGGGGACAGAGTGAAAACTGGAAACACCATATATTTT.

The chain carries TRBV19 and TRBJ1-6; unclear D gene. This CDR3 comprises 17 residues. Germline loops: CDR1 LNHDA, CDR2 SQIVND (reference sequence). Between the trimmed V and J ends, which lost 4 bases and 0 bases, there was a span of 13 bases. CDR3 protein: CASSRGLMSSYNSPLHF. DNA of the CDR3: TGTGCCAGTAGTAGAGGACTGATGAGCTCCTATAATTCACCCCTCCACTTT.

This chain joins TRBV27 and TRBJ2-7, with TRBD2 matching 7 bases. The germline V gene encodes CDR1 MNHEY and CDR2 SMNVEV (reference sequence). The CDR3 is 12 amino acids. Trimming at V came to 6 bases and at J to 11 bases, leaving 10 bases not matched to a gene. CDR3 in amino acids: CASSHPGGREYF. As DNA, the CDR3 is TGTGCCAGCAGCCACCCGGGAGGACGTGAGTACTTC.

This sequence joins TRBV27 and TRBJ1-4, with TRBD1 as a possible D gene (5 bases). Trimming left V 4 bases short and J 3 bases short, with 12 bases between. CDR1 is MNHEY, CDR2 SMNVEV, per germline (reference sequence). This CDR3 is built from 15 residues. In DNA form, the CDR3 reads TGTGCCAGCAGTTCCCCGGGGGATCCTAATGAAAAACTGTTTTTT. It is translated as CASSSPGDPNEKLFF.

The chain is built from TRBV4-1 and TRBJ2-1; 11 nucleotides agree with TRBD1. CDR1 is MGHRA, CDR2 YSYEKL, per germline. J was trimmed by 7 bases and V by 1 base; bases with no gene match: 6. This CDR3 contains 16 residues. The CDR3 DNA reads TGCGCCAGCAGCCAAGGGACAGGGGGCTGGGGTAATGAGCAGTTCTTC. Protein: CASSQGTGGWGNEQFF.

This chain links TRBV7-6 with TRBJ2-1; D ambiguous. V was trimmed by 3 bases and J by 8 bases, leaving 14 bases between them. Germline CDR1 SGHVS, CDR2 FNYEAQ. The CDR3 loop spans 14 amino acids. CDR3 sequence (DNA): TGTGCCAGCAGCTTTTGGACGGGTGAGGATGAGCAGTTCTTC. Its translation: CASSFWTGEDEQFF.

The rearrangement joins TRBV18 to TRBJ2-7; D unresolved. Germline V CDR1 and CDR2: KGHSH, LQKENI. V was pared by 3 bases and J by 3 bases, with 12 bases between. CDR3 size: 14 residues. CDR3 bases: TGTGCCAGCTCACCTCCGGGCAGACTCTACGAGCAGTACTTC. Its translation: CASSPPGRLYEQYF.

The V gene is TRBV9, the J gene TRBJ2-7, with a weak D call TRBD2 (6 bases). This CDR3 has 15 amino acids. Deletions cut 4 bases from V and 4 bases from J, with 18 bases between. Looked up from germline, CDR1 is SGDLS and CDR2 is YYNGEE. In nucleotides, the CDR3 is TGTGCCAGCAGCTTACGTTGGGACTCGAATTACGAGCAGTACTTC. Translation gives CASSLRWDSNYEQYF.

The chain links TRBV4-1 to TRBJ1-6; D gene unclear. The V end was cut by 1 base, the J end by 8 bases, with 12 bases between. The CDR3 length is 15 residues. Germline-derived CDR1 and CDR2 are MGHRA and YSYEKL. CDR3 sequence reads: CASSQVTPGDSPLHF. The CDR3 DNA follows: TGCGCCAGCAGCCAAGTGACACCTGGGGATTCACCCCTCCACTTT.

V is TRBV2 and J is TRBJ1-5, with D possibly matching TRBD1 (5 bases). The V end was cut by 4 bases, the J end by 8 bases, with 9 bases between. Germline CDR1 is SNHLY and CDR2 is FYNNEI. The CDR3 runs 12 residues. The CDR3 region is CASSVGDEPQHF. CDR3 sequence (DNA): TGTGCCAGCAGTGTAGGGGATGAGCCCCAGCATTTT.

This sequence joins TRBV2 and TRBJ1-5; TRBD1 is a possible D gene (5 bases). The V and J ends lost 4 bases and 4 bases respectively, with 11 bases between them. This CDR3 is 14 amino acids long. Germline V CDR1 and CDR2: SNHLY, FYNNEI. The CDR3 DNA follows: TGTGCCAGCAGTGGTGCAGGGCAGAATCAGCCCCAGCATTTT. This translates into CASSGAGQNQPQHF. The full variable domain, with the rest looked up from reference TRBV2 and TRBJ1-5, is EPEVTQTPSHQVTQMGQEVILRCVPISNHLYFYWYRQILGQKVEFLVSFYNNEISEKSEIFDDQFSVERPDGSNFTLKIRSTKLEDSAMYFCASSGAGQNQPQHFGDGTRLSIL.

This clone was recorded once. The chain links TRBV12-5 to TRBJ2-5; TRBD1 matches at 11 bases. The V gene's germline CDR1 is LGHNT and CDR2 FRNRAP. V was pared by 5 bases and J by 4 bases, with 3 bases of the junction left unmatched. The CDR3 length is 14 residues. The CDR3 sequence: CASGKGTGGETQYF. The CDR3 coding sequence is TGTGCTAGTGGTAAAGGGACAGGGGGAGAGACCCAGTACTTC.

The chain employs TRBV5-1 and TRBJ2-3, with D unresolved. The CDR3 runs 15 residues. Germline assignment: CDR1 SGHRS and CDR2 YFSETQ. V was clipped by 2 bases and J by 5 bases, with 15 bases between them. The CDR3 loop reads CASSFRQFGGDTQYF. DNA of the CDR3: TGCGCCAGCAGCTTTCGGCAGTTCGGTGGAGATACGCAGTATTTT.

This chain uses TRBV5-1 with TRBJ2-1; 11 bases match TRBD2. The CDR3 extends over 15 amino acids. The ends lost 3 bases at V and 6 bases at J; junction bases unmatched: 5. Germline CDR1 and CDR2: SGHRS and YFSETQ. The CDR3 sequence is CASSSTSGGSNEQFF. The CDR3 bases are TGCGCCAGCAGCTCCACTAGCGGGGGAAGCAATGAGCAGTTCTTC.

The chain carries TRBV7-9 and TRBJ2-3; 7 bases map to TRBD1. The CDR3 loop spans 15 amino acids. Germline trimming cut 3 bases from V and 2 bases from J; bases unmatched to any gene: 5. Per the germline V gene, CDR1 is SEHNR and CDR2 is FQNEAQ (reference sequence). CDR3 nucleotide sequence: TGTGCCAGCAGCTTCACAGGGGCGCCCACAGATACGCAGTATTTT. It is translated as CASSFTGAPTDTQYF.

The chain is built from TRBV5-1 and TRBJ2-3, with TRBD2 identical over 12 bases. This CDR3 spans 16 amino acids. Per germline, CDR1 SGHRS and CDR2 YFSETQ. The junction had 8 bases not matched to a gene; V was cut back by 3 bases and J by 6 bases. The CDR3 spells CASSSLAGGPRDTQYF. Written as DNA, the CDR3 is TGCGCCAGCAGCTCCCTAGCGGGGGGGCCGAGGGATACGCAGTATTTT.

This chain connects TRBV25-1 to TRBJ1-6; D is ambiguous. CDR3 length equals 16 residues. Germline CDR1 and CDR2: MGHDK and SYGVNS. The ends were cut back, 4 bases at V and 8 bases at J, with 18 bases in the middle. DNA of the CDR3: TGTGCCAGCAGTGCCCCGCCGAGGTGGGGTTATTCACCCCTCCACTTT. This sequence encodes CASSAPPRWGYSPLHF. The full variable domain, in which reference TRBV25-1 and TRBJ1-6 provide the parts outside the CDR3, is EADIYQTPRYLVIGTGKKITLECSQTMGHDKMYWYQQDPGMELHLIHYSYGVNSTEKGDLSSESTVSRIRTEHFPLTLESARPSHTSQYLCASSAPPRWGYSPLHFGNGTRLTVT.

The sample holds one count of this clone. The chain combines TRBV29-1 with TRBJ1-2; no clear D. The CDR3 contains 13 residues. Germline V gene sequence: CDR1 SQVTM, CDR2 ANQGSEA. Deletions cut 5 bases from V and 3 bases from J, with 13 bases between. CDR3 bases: TGCAGCGTTCGGGCCATCACCTACTATGGCTACACCTTC. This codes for CSVRAITYYGYTF.

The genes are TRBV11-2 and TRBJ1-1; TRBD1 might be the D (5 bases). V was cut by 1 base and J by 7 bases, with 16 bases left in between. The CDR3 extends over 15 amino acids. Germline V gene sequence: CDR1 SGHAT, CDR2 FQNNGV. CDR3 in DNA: TGTGCCAGCAGCTTAGTGTTTCGAATTCAGGGTGAAGCTTTCTTT. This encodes CASSLVFRIQGEAFF. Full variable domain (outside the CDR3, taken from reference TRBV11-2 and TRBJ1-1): EAGVAQSPRYKIIEKRQSVAFWCNPISGHATLYWYQQILGQGPKLLIQFQNNGVVDDSQLPKDRFSAERLKGVDSTLKIQPAKLEDSAVYLCASSLVFRIQGEAFFGQGTRLTVV.